These 30 T cell receptor beta chains were sequenced from one sample in a study of shared clonotypes between healthy human individuals. Clones were read by immunoSEQ multiplex PCR, and TCRdb kept only the in-frame ones, dropping some. The sample holds 2 million to 2.5 million clones; roughly 90% are singletons and the top ten take around 0.4%. The sample taken for sequencing was naive CD4+ T cells from PBMCs. Noted subset: CD45RA+ positively selected. Receptors originate from a man between 18 and 35 years old in good health. Some clones in this sample may be carry-over from other donors' samples.

This chain connects TRBV29-1 to TRBJ1-1; 7 bases align to TRBD1. The junction had 2 bases not matched to a gene; V was cut back by 4 bases and J by 3 bases. Germline CDR1 is SQVTM and CDR2 is ANQGSEA. The CDR3 consists of 12 residues. Written as DNA, the CDR3 is TGCAGCGTTGCAGGGGGGGACACTGAAGCTTTCTTT. It specifies CSVAGGDTEAFF.

The gene calls are TRBV5-1 and TRBJ1-1, with D maybe TRBD1 (5 bases). CDR3 length: 14 residues. Germline V gene sequence: CDR1 SGHRS, CDR2 YFSETQ. V lost 4 bases to trimming and J lost 0 bases, with 10 bases between them. CDR3 residues: CASSDRAMNTEAFF. DNA for the CDR3: TGCGCCAGCAGCGACAGAGCCATGAACACTGAAGCTTTCTTT.

The chain recombines TRBV5-4 with TRBJ2-1; TRBD2 might be the D (6 bases). This CDR3 is 15 amino acids long. V shed 0 bases and J shed 2 bases, with 9 bases lying between them. Germline V gene sequence: CDR1 SGHNT, CDR2 YYREEE (reference sequence). CDR3 in amino acids: CASSLATGAYNEQFF. CDR3 DNA sequence: TGTGCCAGCAGCTTGGCCACGGGGGCCTACAATGAGCAGTTCTTC.

This clone showed up just once. The CDR3, as DNA: TGTGCCAGCAGCTTGGGACAGGGAAGAGGCAATCAGCCCCAGCATTTT. It is translated as CASSLGQGRGNQPQHF. V is TRBV7-9 and J is TRBJ1-5; TRBD1 matches 9 bases. The CDR3 runs to 16 residues. The germline CDR1 and CDR2 sequences are SEHNR and FQNEAQ (reference sequence). Unmatched junction bases numbered 5, after V lost 3 bases and J lost 2 bases. Complete variable domain (other parts from reference TRBV7-9 and TRBJ1-5): DTGVSQNPRHKITKRGQNVTFRCDPISEHNRLYWYRQTLGQGPEFLTYFQNEAQLEKSRLLSDRFSAERPKGSFSTLEIQRTEQGDSAMYLCASSLGQGRGNQPQHFGDGTRLSIL.

This chain joins TRBV7-8 and TRBJ2-7; 7 bases align to TRBD1. CDR1 is SGHVS and CDR2 is FQNEAQ in the germline V gene. The CDR3 is made up of 16 amino acids. J lost 0 bases, V lost 5 bases, and 10 bases had no gene match. The CDR3 reads CASSVRGGAPSYEQYF. CDR3 sequence (DNA): TGTGCCAGCAGCGTTAGAGGGGGCGCTCCCTCCTACGAGCAGTACTTC.

As concerns this clone: This same CDR3 is encoded by further DNA sequences in the sample. V usage is TRBV6-5 and J usage is TRBJ1-1; D remains ambiguous. Germline loops: CDR1 MNHEY, CDR2 SVGAGI. The CDR3 has 11 residues. The V end lost 9 bases, the J end lost 1 base, and 6 bases lay between the germline ends. The CDR3 spells CASTKNTEAFF. CDR3 sequence (DNA): TGTGCCAGTACTAAGAACACTGAAGCTTTCTTT.

The CDR3 DNA follows: TGTGCCAGCAGTCCACAGTGGAGGAGCAATCAGCCCCAGCATTTT. Its translation is CASSPQWRSNQPQHF. This rearrangement joins TRBV28 to TRBJ1-5, with no clear D. CDR1 and CDR2 (germline): MDHEN, SYDVKM. V was cut by 5 bases and J by 1 base, with 12 bases left in between. The CDR3 has 15 amino acids.

As regards this clone: The same CDR3 also results from other DNA sequences found in this sample. The chain links TRBV5-1 to TRBJ2-1; no definite D call. Germline-derived CDR1 and CDR2 are SGHRS and YFSETQ. The V end was cut by 0 bases, the J end by 5 bases, with 9 bases between. CDR3 length: 14 amino acids. CDR3 bases: TGCGCCAGCAGCTTGGCCCCGGAAAACAATGAGCAGTTCTTC. Its protein is CASSLAPENNEQFF.

This clone occurred a few times. The sample carries other DNA sequences with the same CDR3. This chain joins TRBV7-3 and TRBJ1-1; the match to TRBD1 covers 10 bases. With 5 bases clipped from V and 4 bases from J, the junction kept 1 base outside the gene matches. This CDR3 has 13 residues. Germline CDR1 and CDR2: SGHTA and FQGTGA. The CDR3 spells CASSGDRGTEAFF. The DNA for the CDR3 is TGTGCCAGCAGCGGGGACAGGGGCACTGAAGCTTTCTTT.

The chain recombines TRBV5-4 with TRBJ2-3; TRBD2 matches at 11 bases. V lost 2 bases, J lost 7 bases, and 6 bases stayed unmatched. Germline values: CDR1 SGHNT, CDR2 YYREEE (reference sequence). The CDR3 is 15 residues long. CDR3 nucleotides: TGTGCCAGCAGCTTCGATGGGACTAGCGGTTATACGCAGTATTTT. It codes for CASSFDGTSGYTQYF.

This sequence joins TRBV5-4 and TRBJ2-2, with TRBD1 matching 12 bases. The V segment lost 3 bases and the J segment 4 bases; nucleotides outside the gene matches: 4. This CDR3 comprises 16 residues. CDR1 and CDR2 from the germline V gene are SGHNT and YYREEE (reference sequence). In DNA, the CDR3 is TGTGCCAGCAGCTCGGGACAGGGGGCGACCACCGGGGAGCTGTTTTTT. It specifies CASSSGQGATTGELFF.

The genes are TRBV20-1 and TRBJ2-1; TRBD2 might be the D (5 bases). CDR3 length: 10 amino acids. Trimming took off 6 bases at V and 12 bases at J, with 12 bases between the two ends. The germline V gene encodes CDR1 DFQATT and CDR2 SNEGSKA (reference sequence). Here the CDR3 DNA reads TGCAGTGCAAGTAGTCGGGGGCAGTTCTTC. This gives the protein CSASSRGQFF.

The CDR3 loop is CASSRVWEIETQYF. The CDR3 DNA follows: TGTGCCAGCAGCCGAGTCTGGGAGATAGAGACCCAGTACTTC. The chain carries TRBV28 and TRBJ2-5, with a tentative D call TRBD2 (5 bases). The length of the CDR3 is 14 residues. Germline-derived CDR1 and CDR2 are MDHEN and SYDVKM. Between the trimmed V and J ends, which lost 6 bases and 4 bases, there was a span of 15 bases.

This chain uses TRBV6-6 with TRBJ2-3, with a possible D match to TRBD2 (6 bases). Germline CDR1 and CDR2: MNHNY and SVGAGI (reference sequence). Between the trimmed V and J ends, which lost 4 bases and 2 bases, there was a span of 10 bases. There are 14 residues in the CDR3. CDR3 loop: CASSSGTPTDTQYF. The CDR3 DNA reads TGTGCCAGCAGTTCCGGGACTCCCACAGATACGCAGTATTTT.

The chain recombines TRBV18 with TRBJ1-1; no clear D. Between the trimmed V and J ends, which lost 3 bases and 4 bases, there was a span of 12 bases. Germline V gene data show CDR1 as KGHSH and CDR2 as LQKENI. The CDR3 is made up of 14 amino acids. CDR3 DNA sequence: TGTGCCAGCTCACCCCTTTTCGGAGTCACTGAAGCTTTCTTT. Encoded protein: CASSPLFGVTEAFF.

The chain joins TRBV19 to TRBJ2-7, with 9 bases matching TRBD1. There are 15 residues in the CDR3. Germline V gene data show CDR1 as LNHDA and CDR2 as SQIVND (reference sequence). The junction had 8 bases not matched to a gene; V was cut back by 5 bases and J by 3 bases. This chain's CDR3 is CASSDRDRVGYEQYF. The CDR3 DNA reads TGTGCCAGTAGTGACCGGGACAGGGTTGGCTACGAGCAGTACTTC.

This chain links TRBV29-1 with TRBJ1-3; tentative D call: TRBD1 (5 bases). Trimming removed 5 bases from V and 0 bases from J, with 11 bases in between. The CDR3 is made up of 14 amino acids. Germline V gene sequence: CDR1 SQVTM, CDR2 ANQGSEA. The CDR3 region is CSVKRGISGNTIYF. The CDR3 DNA reads TGCAGCGTTAAAAGGGGAATCTCTGGAAACACCATATATTTT.

The V call is TRBV11-1, the J call TRBJ1-6; D is ambiguous. This CDR3 has 15 residues. The germline V gene encodes CDR1 SGHAT and CDR2 FQDESV (reference sequence). With 1 base removed from V and 7 bases from J, the gap between germline ends came to 11 bases. CDR3 coding DNA: TGTGCCAGCAGCTTAGTGTGGCAGAAGAATTCACCCCTCCACTTT. Translated: CASSLVWQKNSPLHF.

J is TRBJ1-3 and V is TRBV28; a possible D gene is TRBD1 (5 bases). CDR1 and CDR2 from the germline V gene are MDHEN and SYDVKM. Trimming stripped 5 bases from V and 5 bases from J, with 13 bases between. The CDR3 runs 14 residues. The CDR3 here is CASSNRDGRNTIYF. The CDR3 nucleotides read TGTGCCAGCAGTAACCGGGACGGGAGAAACACCATATATTTT.

J is TRBJ2-1 and V is TRBV28; no reliable D call. V was pared by 2 bases and J by 1 base, with 12 bases between. The CDR3 sequence is 16 residues long. The germline V gene encodes CDR1 MDHEN and CDR2 SYDVKM. DNA of the CDR3: TGTGCCAGCAGTTTAGTGCGGCGCGGTTCCTACAATGAGCAGTTCTTC. Translating it yields CASSLVRRGSYNEQFF.

The genes are TRBV30 and TRBJ2-5, with TRBD1 matching 7 bases. The CDR3 extends over 15 amino acids. Trimming took 0 bases from V and 2 from J; bases not matched to a gene: 6. Germline-derived CDR1 and CDR2 are GTSNPN and SVGIG (reference sequence). The CDR3 DNA reads TGTGCCTGGAGTGTACGAGGGGGCGCACAAGAGACCCAGTACTTC. Translation: CAWSVRGGAQETQYF.

J is TRBJ2-7 and V is TRBV6-5, with no clear D. In germline, CDR1 is MNHEY, CDR2 SVGAGI. This CDR3 region has 14 residues. V was clipped by 7 bases and J by 0 bases, with 13 bases between them. CDR3 sequence: CASMRTASSYEQYF. The CDR3 coding sequence is TGTGCCAGCATGAGGACGGCGAGCTCCTACGAGCAGTACTTC.

The chain employs TRBV27 and TRBJ2-1; unclear D gene. The CDR3 has 14 amino acids. Germline assignment: CDR1 MNHEY and CDR2 SMNVEV (reference sequence). With 4 bases removed from V and 3 bases from J, the gap between germline ends came to 10 bases. CDR3 DNA sequence: TGTGCCAGCAGTTCCCGGACCCTCTACAATGAGCAGTTCTTC. It translates to CASSSRTLYNEQFF.

The chain links TRBV28 to TRBJ2-7, with 8 bases matching TRBD2. The CDR3 contains 15 residues. Germline lookup yields CDR1 MDHEN and CDR2 SYDVKM. V lost 4 bases, J lost 0 bases, and 5 bases stayed unmatched. The CDR3 nucleotides are TGTGCCAGCAGTTCCCCCGGGACTAGCTCCTACGAGCAGTACTTC. Its translation: CASSSPGTSSYEQYF. The full variable domain, rest sourced from reference TRBV28 and TRBJ2-7, is DVKVTQSSRYLVKRTGEKVFLECVQDMDHENMFWYRQDPGLGLRLIYFSYDVKMKEKGDIPEGYSVSREKKERFSLILESASTNQTSMYLCASSSPGTSSYEQYFGPGTRLTVT.

The table lists this clone with a count of one. The chain uses TRBV4-3 and TRBJ2-4; D may be TRBD1 (6 bases). Germline loops: CDR1 LGHNA, CDR2 YSLEER. CDR3 length equals 20 residues. V was clipped by 0 bases and J by 1 base, with 22 bases between them. As DNA, the CDR3 is TGCGCCAGCAGCCAAGATGGACAGACACTCCCCTCGAGCGCCAAAAACATTCAGTACTTC. Amino acid sequence: CASSQDGQTLPSSAKNIQYF.

The rearrangement uses TRBV6-1 and TRBJ2-1; the match to TRBD2 covers 10 bases. V shed 3 bases, J shed 15 bases, and the junction held 11 bases outside the gene matches. Looked up from germline, CDR1 is MNHNS and CDR2 is SASEGT. The CDR3 totals 14 residues. CDR3 bases: TGTGCCAGCAGTGATTACCCTAGCGGGAGCCCATTGTTCTTC. Its translation is CASSDYPSGSPLFF.

The CDR3 DNA reads as TGTGCCAGCAGCCGCCGGGACAGCTCTGGAAACACCATATATTTT. It codes for CASSRRDSSGNTIYF. The chain combines TRBV9 with TRBJ1-3; 7 bases are a match to TRBD1. Germline values: CDR1 SGDLS, CDR2 YYNGEE. Trimming removed 4 bases from V and 0 bases from J; junction bases left unmatched: 4. The CDR3 has 15 residues.

The rearrangement links TRBV28 to TRBJ1-2; D might be TRBD1 (5 bases). The V end was cut by 8 bases, the J end by 4 bases, with 14 bases between. This CDR3 is built from 13 residues. Germline V gene lookup returns CDR1 MDHEN and CDR2 SYDVKM. CDR3 bases: TGTGCCAGCGGACTTCGAGGGACCTATGGCTACACCTTC. This gives the protein CASGLRGTYGYTF.

The V gene is TRBV11-3, the J gene TRBJ2-1; the D gene could be TRBD1 or TRBD2 (5 bases each). Trimming took 0 bases from V and 4 from J, leaving 10 bases between them. The CDR3 extends over 15 amino acids. Germline V lookup: CDR1 SGHNT, CDR2 YENEEA. The CDR3 DNA sequence: TGTGCCAGCAGCTTAGATCGGGACCTATACAATGAGCAGTTCTTC. This gives the protein CASSLDRDLYNEQFF.

This chain connects TRBV19 to TRBJ2-7, with D perhaps matching TRBD1 or TRBD2 (5 bases each). This CDR3 spans 13 amino acids. Germline CDR1 reads LNHDA; CDR2 reads SQIVND (reference sequence). Trimming took 2 bases from V and 2 from J, leaving 7 bases between them. The CDR3 loop reads CASSIPGPYEQYF. DNA of the CDR3: TGTGCCAGTAGTATACCGGGGCCCTACGAGCAGTACTTC.